This TCR beta chain was retrieved from a study of spatial heterogeneity in lung cancer. As for the study in general: There were consistently more beta-chain sequences detected than alpha-chain sequences.

Via MiXCR, TCRdb re-called the 5' RACE reads, giving one row per CDR3 protein. The data show about 39,000 distinct CDR3 sequences, under 6.5% seen once. To note about this clonotype: The antigen is undetermined.

Study results and limitations: Ubiquitous expanded tumor TCRs were seen in blood more at resection than at follow-up.

Described time point: sample taken at primary tumor resection. The sequenced material consisted of unsorted whole RNA from tumor, nontumor lung or frozen PBMC. The germline V gene has CDR1 LNHDA and CDR2 SQIVND (reference sequence). The V gene end was trimmed by 4 bases and the J gene end by 3 bases; junction bases not matched to a gene: 5. The CDR3 loop spans 15 amino acids. V is TRBV19 and J is TRBJ2-3; TRBD1 matches 9 bases. The specimen was PBMCs, collected at surgery. The TCR originated in a male donor with early-stage non-small cell lung cancer. The CDR3 region is CASSTPGQGTDTQYF. The CDR3 coding sequence is TGTGCCAGTAGTACTCCGGGACAGGGAACAGATACGCAGTATTTT.